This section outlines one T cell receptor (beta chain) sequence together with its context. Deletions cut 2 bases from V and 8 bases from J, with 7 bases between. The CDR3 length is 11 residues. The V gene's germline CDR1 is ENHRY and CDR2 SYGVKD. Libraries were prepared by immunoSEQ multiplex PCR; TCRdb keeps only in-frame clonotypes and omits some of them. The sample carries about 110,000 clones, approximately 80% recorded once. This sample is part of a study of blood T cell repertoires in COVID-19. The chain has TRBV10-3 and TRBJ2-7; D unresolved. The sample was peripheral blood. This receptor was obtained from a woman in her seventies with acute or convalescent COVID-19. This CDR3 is CAISESYQQYF. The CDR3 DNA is TGTGCCATCAGTGAGAGCTATCAGCAGTACTTC.